Sequencing of this T cell receptor (beta chain) was carried out in a study of shared clonotypes between healthy human individuals. TCRdb keeps only in-frame clones here, not all; method: immunoSEQ multiplex PCR. Altogether some 700,000 clones are present, roughly 88% being singletons, with the ten largest covering 34%. Worth noting for this clone: Its target is not known.

General study results and limits: Relative to clonotypes present in all four donors, those not shared had lower generation probabilities.

The sample taken for sequencing was memory CD8+ T cells from PBMCs. Regarding subset: CD45RO+ cells pooled with CCR7-negative TemRA cells. The receptor's source is a man between 18 and 29 years old in good health. Some clones in this sample may be carry-over from other donors' samples.

In nucleotides, the CDR3 is TGTGCCAGCAGCCTCGGATATGGACAGGGGGCCTACGAGCAGTACTTC. It encodes CASSLGYGQGAYEQYF. This chain uses TRBV7-9 with TRBJ2-7, with 10 bases matching TRBD1. The CDR3 length is 16 residues. Germline values: CDR1 SEHNR, CDR2 FQNEAQ (reference sequence). V was clipped by 5 bases and J by 2 bases; unmatched bases: 9. Supplemented by reference TRBV7-9 and TRBJ2-7, the full variable domain reads DTGVSQNPRHKITKRGQNVTFRCDPISEHNRLYWYRQTLGQGPEFLTYFQNEAQLEKSRLLSDRFSAERPKGSFSTLEIQRTEQGDSAMYLCASSLGYGQGAYEQYFGPGTRLTVT.